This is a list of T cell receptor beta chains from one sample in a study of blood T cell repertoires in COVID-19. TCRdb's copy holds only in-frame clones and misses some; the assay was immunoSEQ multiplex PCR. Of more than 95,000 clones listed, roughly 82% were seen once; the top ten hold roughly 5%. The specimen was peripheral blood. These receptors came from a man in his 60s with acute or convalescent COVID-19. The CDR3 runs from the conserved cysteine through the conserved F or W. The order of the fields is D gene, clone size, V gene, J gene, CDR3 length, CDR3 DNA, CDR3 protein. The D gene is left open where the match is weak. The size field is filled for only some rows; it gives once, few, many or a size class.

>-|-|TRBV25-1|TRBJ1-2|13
TGTGCCAGCAGCGCAGGGCCCAACTATGGCTACACCTTC
CASSAGPNYGYTF
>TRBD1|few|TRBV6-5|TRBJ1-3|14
TGTGCCAGCAGTCCCACAGGGGGCAGAAACACCATATATTTT
CASSPTGGRNTIYF
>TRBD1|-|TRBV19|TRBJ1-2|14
TGTGCCAGTAGAACAGGGGCGAATGACTATGGCTACACCTTC
CASRTGANDYGYTF
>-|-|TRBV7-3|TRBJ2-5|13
TGTGCCAGCAGCTTCCTGGCGGCGGAGACCCAGTACTTC
CASSFLAAETQYF
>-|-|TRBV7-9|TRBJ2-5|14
TGTGCCAGCAGCGACCCTACAGGGCTGGAGACCCAGTACTTC
CASSDPTGLETQYF
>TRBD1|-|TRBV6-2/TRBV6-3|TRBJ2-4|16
TGTGCCAGCAGTGATCCGACAGGGGGAGTCAAAAACATTCAGTACTTC
CASSDPTGGVKNIQYF
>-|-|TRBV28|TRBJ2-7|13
TGTGCCAGCAAGGCTGGTCTAGCTGGGGAGCAGTACTTC
CASKAGLAGEQYF
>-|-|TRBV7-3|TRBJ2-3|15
TGTGCCAGCAGCTTAACAGGACAGAACACAGATACGCAGTATTTT
CASSLTGQNTDTQYF
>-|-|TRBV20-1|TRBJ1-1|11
TGCAGTGCTAGGACAGACACTGAAGCTTTCTTT
CSARTDTEAFF
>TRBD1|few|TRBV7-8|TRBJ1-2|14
TGTGCCAGCAGCTTAGCGACAGGGGGCGCTGGCTACACCTTC
CASSLATGGAGYTF
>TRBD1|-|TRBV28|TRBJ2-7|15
TGTGCCAGCAGCTCAGGGGGCGCGCCGGCCTACGAGCAGTACTTC
CASSSGGAPAYEQYF
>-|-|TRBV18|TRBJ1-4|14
TGTGCCAGCTCACCGTTCGAACGGGATGAAAAACTGTTTTTT
CASSPFERDEKLFF
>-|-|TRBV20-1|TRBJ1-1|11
TGCAGTGCTTTGGCCGAAGCGGGAGGCCCCTTT
CSALAEAGGPF
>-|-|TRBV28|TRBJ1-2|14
TGTGCCAGCAGTCCGGGACACTCTAACTATGGCTACACCTTC
CASSPGHSNYGYTF
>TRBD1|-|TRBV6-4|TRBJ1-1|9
TGTGCCAGAACAGGGGGAGCTTTCTTT
CARTGGAFF
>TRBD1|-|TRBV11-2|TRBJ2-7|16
TGTGCCAGCAGCTTAAGACCCCACGGACAGGCCTACGAGCAGTACTTC
CASSLRPHGQAYEQYF